This T cell receptor (beta chain) appears in the sequencing data of a study of T cell responses to AZD1222 COVID-19 vaccine. At the level of the study: Pooled together were second doses at about 4 or about 12 weeks.

Study observations and caveats: In all cases, repertoires were sampled only after the peak T cell response.

As to this clone: Its antigen is as yet unknown.

The CDR3 contains 13 residues. The junction had 5 bases not matched to a gene; V was cut back by 6 bases and J by 4 bases. The method was immunoSEQ multiplex PCR; TCRdb's version includes in-frame clones alone and lacks a portion of them. The sample includes some 100,000 clones, roughly 87% seen only once; the top ten take 16%. The J gene is TRBJ1-2, the V gene TRBV12-3 or TRBV12-4, with 7 bases aligning to TRBD1. This specimen consisted of peripheral blood, obtained on day 0 of AZD1222 vaccination. The sequence derives from an adult in good health. Here the CDR3 DNA reads TGTGCCAGCAGCCTGGGACAGATCTATGGCTACACCTTC. Its translation: CASSLGQIYGYTF.